This TCR beta chain was observed in a study of blood T cell repertoires in COVID-19. The germline gives CDR1 SGDLS, CDR2 YYNGEE. Trimming took 3 bases from V and 4 from J, leaving 10 bases between them. This CDR3 is 14 amino acids long. Two negative PCRs, clearance, or symptom resolution were required of recovered Cohort 3 donors. Sequenced by immunoSEQ multiplex PCR; TCRdb stores in-frame clones only, minus some. The repertoire holds roughly 330,000 clones, with more than 75% as singletons. The chain uses TRBV9 and TRBJ2-2; D may be TRBD2 (6 bases). The sequenced sample consisted of PBMCs or T cells enriched from blood (not recorded which). This TCR was sampled from a woman aged 30 to 39 who had recovered from COVID-19. The CDR3 here is CASSASSGTGELFF. The CDR3 DNA reads as TGTGCCAGCAGCGCAAGTAGCGGCACCGGGGAGCTGTTTTTT.